What follows is one T cell receptor beta chain and its context. These data belong to a study of neurological immune-mediated disorders. Study details: Relapsing-remitting disease affected approximately 31, and secondary progressive 3, of roughly 34 multiple sclerosis patients.

Germline values: CDR1 MNHEY, CDR2 SVGEGT. V lost 6 bases and J lost 5, with 8 bases in between. The CDR3 consists of 12 residues. From the 5' RACE reads, TCRdb called clonotypes with MiXCR, one entry per CDR3 protein. This sample has about 46,000 distinct CDR3 sequences; around 4.3% occur once, and the top ten carry 5.7%. The specimen was PBMCs. The TCR was taken from a woman aged 55-70 years with multiple sclerosis. V gene TRBV6-2 or TRBV6-3 combines with J gene TRBJ1-5; D gene uncertain. The CDR3 region is CASRETDQPQHF. CDR3 nucleotides: TGTGCCAGCAGAGAAACGGATCAGCCCCAGCATTTT.